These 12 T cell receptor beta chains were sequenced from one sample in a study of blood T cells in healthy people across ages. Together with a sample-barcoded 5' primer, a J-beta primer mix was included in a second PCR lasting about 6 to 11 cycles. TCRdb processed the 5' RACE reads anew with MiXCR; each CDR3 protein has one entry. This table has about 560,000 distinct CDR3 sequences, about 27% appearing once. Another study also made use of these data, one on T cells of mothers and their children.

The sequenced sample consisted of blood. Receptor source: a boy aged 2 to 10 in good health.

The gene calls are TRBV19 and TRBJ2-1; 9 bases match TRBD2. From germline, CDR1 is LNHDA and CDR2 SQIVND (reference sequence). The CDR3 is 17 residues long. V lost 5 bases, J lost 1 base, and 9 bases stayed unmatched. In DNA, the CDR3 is TGTGCCAGTAGTCGGCGTAGCGGGAGCGATTCCTACAATGAGCAGTTCTTC. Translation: CASSRRSGSDSYNEQFF.

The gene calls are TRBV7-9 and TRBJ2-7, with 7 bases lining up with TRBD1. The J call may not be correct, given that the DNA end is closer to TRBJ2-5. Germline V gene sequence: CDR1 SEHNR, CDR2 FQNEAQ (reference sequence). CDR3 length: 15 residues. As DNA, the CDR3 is TGTGCCAGCAGCTTAGTTGACAGGGTTGGAAAGACCCAGTACTTC. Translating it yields CASSLVDRVGKTQYF.

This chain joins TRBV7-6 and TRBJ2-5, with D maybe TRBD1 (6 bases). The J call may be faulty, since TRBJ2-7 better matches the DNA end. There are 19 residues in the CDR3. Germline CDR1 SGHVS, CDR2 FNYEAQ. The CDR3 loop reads CASSLVRGSPNSCSYEQYF. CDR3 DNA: TGTGCCAGCAGCTTAGTCAGGGGTTCTCCCAACTCGTGCTCCTACGAGCAGTACTTC.

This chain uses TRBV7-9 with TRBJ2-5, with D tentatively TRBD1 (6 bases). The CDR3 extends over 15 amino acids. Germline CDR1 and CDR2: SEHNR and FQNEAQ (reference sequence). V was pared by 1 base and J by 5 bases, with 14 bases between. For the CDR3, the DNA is TGTGCCAGCAGCTTAGGATACAGGGAGATGGAGACCCAGTACTTC. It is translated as CASSLGYREMETQYF.

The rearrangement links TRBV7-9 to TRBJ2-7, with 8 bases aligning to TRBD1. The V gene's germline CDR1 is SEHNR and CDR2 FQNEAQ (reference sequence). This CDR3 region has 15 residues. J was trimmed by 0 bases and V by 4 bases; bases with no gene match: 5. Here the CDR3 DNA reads TGTGCCAGCAGCTCCGACAGGGGACACTCCTACGAGCAGTACTTC. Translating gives CASSSDRGHSYEQYF.

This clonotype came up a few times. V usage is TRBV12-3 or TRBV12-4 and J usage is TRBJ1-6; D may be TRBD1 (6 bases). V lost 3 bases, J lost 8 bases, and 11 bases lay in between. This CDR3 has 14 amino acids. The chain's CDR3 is CASSLQGLDSPLHF. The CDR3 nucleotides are TGTGCCAGCAGTTTGCAGGGGTTGGATTCACCCCTCCACTTT.

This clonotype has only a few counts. The CDR3 region is CASRTGVDGYTF. CDR3 sequence (DNA): TGTGCCAGCAGAACAGGAGTCGATGGCTACACCTTC. This chain connects TRBV12-3 or TRBV12-4 to TRBJ1-2, with a weak D call TRBD1 (5 bases). This CDR3 is built from 12 residues. The germline V and J ends were trimmed by 6 bases and 6 bases, with 11 bases remaining between them.

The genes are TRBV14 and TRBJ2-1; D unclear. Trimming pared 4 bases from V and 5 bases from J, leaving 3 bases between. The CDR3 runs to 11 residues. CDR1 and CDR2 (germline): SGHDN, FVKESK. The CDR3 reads CASSLHNEQFF. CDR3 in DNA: TGTGCCAGCAGCCTGCACAATGAGCAGTTCTTC.

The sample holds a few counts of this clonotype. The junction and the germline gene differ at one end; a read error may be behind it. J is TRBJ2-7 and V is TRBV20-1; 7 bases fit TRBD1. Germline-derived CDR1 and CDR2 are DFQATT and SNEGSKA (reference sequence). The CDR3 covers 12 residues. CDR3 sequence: CSAKWTGDEQYF. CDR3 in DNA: TGCAGTGCTAAATGGACAGGCGACGAACAGTACTTC.

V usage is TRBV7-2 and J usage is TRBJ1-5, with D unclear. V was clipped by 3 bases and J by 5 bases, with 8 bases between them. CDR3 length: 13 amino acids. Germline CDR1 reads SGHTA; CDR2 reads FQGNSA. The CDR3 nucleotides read TGTGCCAGCAGCTTGCTATTCGATCAGCCCCAGCATTTT. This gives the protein CASSLLFDQPQHF.

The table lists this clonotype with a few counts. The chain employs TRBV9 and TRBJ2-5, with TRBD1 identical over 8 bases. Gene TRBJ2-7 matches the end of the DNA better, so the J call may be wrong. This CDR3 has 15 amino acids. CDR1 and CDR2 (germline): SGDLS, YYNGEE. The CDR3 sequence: CASSVGTGKSYEQYF. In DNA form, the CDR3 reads TGTGCCAGCAGCGTAGGGACAGGGAAATCCTACGAGCAGTACTTC.

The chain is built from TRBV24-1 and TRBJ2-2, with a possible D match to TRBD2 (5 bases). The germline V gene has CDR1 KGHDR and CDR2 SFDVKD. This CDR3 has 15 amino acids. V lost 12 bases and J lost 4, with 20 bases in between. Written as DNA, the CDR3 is TGTGCCGCATACAGAGATCCCGCGGGCACCGGGGAGCTGTTTTTT. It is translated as CAAYRDPAGTGELFF.